The present TCR beta chain was sequenced within a study of glioma-infiltrating T cells. About the study: Samples included WHO grade II oligodendrogliomas or astrocytomas and initial-diagnosis grade IV glioblastomas. Study-level points and caveats: Tissue-blood divergence was below expectation in non-neoplastic patients, above in gliomas. Signature shared blood CDR3 motifs were enriched in low-divergence and depleted in high-divergence patients. Very few CDR3 sequences were shared between tissue and blood.

The iRepertoire nested amplicon-rescue multiplex PCR amplified TCR alpha and beta CDR3s from RNA. TCRdb itself ran the multiplex PCR reads through MiXCR, one entry per CDR3 protein. The repertoire consists of 400,000 or so distinct CDR3 sequences, with roughly two fifths occurring once and the leading ten covering around 12%. As to this clonotype: Its antigen remains unidentified.

The sequenced sample was glioma tissue, nonneoplastic brain tissue, or PBMCs (not recorded which). The clonotype originates from a human donor with low-grade glioma or glioblastoma, undergoing nonglioma brain surgery, or in good health (not recorded which).

CDR3: CASRLMGLPQETQYF. The CDR3 DNA follows: TGTGCCAGCAGGCTAATGGGACTGCCACAAGAGACCCAGTACTTC. V is TRBV11-1 and J is TRBJ2-5; D may be TRBD2 (6 bases). Germline V lookup: CDR1 SGHAT, CDR2 FQDESV (reference sequence). The V and J ends lost 6 bases and 2 bases respectively, with 16 bases between them. The CDR3 covers 15 residues. Full variable domain (missing parts from reference TRBV11-1 and TRBJ2-5): EAEVAQSPRYKITEKSQAVAFWCDPISGHATLYWYRQILGQGPELLVQFQDESVVDDSQLPKDRFSAERLKGVDSTLKIQPAELGDSAMYLCASRLMGLPQETQYFGPGTRLLVL.